This T cell receptor (beta chain) came from a study of blood T cells in healthy people across ages. This CDR3 is built from 15 residues. Germline assignment: CDR1 MNHEY and CDR2 SVGAGI. With 0 bases clipped from V and 7 bases from J, the junction kept 5 bases outside the gene matches. A note on this clonotype: As yet, its antigen is unknown.

Using a J-beta primer mix together with a sample-barcoded 5' primer, a second PCR was run for roughly 6 to 12 cycles. One entry per CDR3 protein, called by TCRdb with MiXCR from the 5' RACE reads. This sample has around 1,800,000 distinct CDR3 sequences, with more than 35% found just once. Overall study findings and caveats: Greater diversity and more naive CD4+ cells were seen in long-lived donors than in aged donors. Among T cells, TCR beta diversity per million cells dropped roughly linearly as age rose. Since the PBMCs were unsorted, naive and antigen-experienced cells could not be conclusively compared.

Per-sample PBMC isolation yielded at least 6.5 million cells. The chain combines TRBV6-5 with TRBJ2-5; 10 positions agree with TRBD2. The clonotype originates from a human donor in good health. The sequenced material came from blood. The CDR3 DNA reads as TGTGCCAGCAGTTACTCGAGCGGGGGGGCAGGGACCCAGTACTTC. As protein: CASSYSSGGAGTQYF.